This T cell receptor (beta chain) was documented in a study of cytomegalovirus exposure and HLA in healthy donors. The overall study: The same platform as the roughly 700 first-cohort repertoires was used for the 120 or so validation repertoires, a later analysis reported.

Notes on the study in general: Cytomegalovirus status, reportedly, was diagnosed with high specificity and sensitivity by the classifier. The tendency of first-cohort TCR clusters to co-occur in the 95 to 150 validation repertoires was the finding of a later analysis.

There are 14 residues in the CDR3. CDR1 is SGHTA and CDR2 is FQGNSA in the germline V gene. The V gene lost 1 base and the J gene lost 5 bases, with 9 bases spanning the gap. In the case of this clone: Its antigen is not known.

TCRdb keeps only in-frame clones here, not all; method: immunoSEQ multiplex PCR. The sample holds some 50,000 clones; about 94% are singletons and the top ten take approximately 7.8%. The donors were part of the roughly 120-subject validation cohort, which stood apart from the roughly 700-subject first cohort. Sequencing input: PBMCs. The rearrangement links TRBV7-2 to TRBJ2-1; D ambiguous. The TCR was taken from a woman between 18 and 29 years old in good health and CMV-seropositive. CDR3 loop: CASSLDIFNNEQFF. Written as DNA, the CDR3 is TGTGCCAGCAGCTTAGACATCTTTAACAATGAGCAGTTCTTC. Full variable domain (missing parts from reference TRBV7-2 and TRBJ2-1): GAGVSQSPSNKVTEKGKDVELRCDPISGHTALYWYRQSLGQGLEFLIYFQGNSAPDKSGLPSDRFSAERTGGSVSTLTIQRTQQEDSAVYLCASSLDIFNNEQFFGPGTRLTVL.